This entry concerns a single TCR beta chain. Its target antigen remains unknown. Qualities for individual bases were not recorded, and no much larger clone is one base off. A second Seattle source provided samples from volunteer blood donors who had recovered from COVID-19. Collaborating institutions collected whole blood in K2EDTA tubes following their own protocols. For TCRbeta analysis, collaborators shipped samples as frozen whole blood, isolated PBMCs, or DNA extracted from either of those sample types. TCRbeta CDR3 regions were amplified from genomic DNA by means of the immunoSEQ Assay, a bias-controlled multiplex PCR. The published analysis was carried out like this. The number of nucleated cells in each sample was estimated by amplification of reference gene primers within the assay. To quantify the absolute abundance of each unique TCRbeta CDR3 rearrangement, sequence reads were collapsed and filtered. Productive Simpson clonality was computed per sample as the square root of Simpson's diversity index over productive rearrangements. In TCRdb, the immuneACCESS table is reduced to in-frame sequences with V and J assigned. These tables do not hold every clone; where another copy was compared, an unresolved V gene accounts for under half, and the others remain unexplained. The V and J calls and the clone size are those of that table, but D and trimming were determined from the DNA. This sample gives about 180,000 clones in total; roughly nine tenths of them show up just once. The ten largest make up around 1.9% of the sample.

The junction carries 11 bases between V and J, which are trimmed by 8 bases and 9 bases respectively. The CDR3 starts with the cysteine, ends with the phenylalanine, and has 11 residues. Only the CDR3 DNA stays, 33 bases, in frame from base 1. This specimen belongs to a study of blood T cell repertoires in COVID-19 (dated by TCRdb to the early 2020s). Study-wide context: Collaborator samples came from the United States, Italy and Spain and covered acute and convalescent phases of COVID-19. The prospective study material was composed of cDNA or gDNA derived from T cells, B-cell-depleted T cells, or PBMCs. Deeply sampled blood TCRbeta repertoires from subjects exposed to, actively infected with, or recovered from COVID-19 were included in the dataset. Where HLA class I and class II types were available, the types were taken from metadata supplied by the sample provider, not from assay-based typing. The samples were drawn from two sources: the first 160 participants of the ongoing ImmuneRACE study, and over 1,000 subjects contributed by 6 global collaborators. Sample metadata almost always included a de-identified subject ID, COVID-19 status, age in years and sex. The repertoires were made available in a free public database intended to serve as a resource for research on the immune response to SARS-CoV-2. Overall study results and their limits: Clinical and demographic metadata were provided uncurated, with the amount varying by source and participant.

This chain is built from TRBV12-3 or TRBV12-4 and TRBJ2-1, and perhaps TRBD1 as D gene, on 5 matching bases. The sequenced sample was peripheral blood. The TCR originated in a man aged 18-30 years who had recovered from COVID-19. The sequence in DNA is TGTGCCAGCCTAAGTAGGGGTGAGCAGTTCTTC. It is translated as CASLSRGEQFF.